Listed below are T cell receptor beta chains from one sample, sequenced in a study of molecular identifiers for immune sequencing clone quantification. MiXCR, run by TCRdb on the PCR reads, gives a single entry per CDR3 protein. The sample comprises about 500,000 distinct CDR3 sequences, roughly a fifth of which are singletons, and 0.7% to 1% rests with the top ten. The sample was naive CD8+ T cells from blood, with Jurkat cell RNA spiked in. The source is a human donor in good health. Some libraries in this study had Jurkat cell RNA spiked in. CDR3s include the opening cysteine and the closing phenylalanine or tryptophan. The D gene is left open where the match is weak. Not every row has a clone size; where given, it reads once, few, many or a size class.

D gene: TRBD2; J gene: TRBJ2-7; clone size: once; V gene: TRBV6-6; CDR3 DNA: TGTGCCAGCGCGCCGGGACTAGCGGTCTACGAGCAGTACTTC; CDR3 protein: CASAPGLAVYEQYF
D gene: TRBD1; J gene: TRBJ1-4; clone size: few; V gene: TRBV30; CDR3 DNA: TGTGCCTGGGGACAGGGGGCCTGGCAAGCTAATGAAAAACTGTTTTTT; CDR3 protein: CAWGQGAWQANEKLFF
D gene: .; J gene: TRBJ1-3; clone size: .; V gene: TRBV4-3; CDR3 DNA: TGCGCCAGCAGCCAAACGCAGGGGTTCGGCTCTGGAAACACCATATATTTT; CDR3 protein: CASSQTQGFGSGNTIYF
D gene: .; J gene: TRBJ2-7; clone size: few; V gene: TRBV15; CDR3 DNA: TGTGCCACCAGCATCAGGGCCTCCTACGAGCAGTACTTC; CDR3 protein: CATSIRASYEQYF
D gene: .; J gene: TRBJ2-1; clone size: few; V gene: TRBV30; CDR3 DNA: TGTGCCTGGAGTGGAGGAACAGGGAGTTGGAATGAGCAGTTCTTC; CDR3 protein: CAWSGGTGSWNEQFF
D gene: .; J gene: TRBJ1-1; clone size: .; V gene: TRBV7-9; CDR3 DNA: TGTGCCAGCAGCTTGTCTGAAGCTTTCTTT; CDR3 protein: CASSLSEAFF
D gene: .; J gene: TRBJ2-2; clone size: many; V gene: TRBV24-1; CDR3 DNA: TGTGCCACCTCACCTCGAGGGGGACCGAACACCGGGGAGCTGTTTTTT; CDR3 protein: CATSPRGGPNTGELFF
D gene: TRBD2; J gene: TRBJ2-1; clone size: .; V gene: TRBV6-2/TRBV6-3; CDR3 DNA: TGTGCCAGCAGTTCCGTTTGGGTAGCGGGAGTAACGAATGAGCAGTTCTTC; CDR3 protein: CASSSVWVAGVTNEQFF
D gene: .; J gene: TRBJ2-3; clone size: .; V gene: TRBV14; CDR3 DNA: TGTGCCAGCAGCCCACATCCCAGCTACGAGGTCGGAGATACGCAGTATTTT; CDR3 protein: CASSPHPSYEVGDTQYF
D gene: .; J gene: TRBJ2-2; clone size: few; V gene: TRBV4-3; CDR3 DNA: TGCGCCAGCAGCCAAGATCTTTGGGGTTTCCAGCCGAACACCGGGGAGCTGTTTTTT; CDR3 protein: CASSQDLWGFQPNTGELFF
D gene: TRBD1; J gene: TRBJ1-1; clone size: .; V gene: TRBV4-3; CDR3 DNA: TGCGCCAGCAGCCAGGGACAGGGGGCTAGAGACACTGAAGCTTTCTTT; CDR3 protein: CASSQGQGARDTEAFF
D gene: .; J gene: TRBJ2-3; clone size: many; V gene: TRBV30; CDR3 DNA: TGTGCCTGGAATACAGTAAGCACAGATACGCAGTATTTT; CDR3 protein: CAWNTVSTDTQYF
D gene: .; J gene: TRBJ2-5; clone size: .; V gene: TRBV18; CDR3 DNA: TGTGCCAGCTCACCACCTGACATAGACCAAGAGACCCAGTACTTC; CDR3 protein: CASSPPDIDQETQYF
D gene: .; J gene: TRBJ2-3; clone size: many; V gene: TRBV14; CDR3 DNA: TGTGCCAGCAGCCAAGACATAGCAGGACCAGCCACAGATACGCAGTATTTT; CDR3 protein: CASSQDIAGPATDTQYF
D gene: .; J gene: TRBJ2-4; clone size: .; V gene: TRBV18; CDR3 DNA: TGTGCCAGCTCAGATCCCCAGGCACATGACATTCAGTACTTC; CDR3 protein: CASSDPQAHDIQYF
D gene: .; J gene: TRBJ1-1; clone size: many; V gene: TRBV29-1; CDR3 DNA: TGCAGCGTTGAAGACCAGGGGCGAGGAGCTTTCTTT; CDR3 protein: CSVEDQGRGAFF
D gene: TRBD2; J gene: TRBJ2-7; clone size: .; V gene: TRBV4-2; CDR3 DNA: TGTGCCAGCAGCCAAGAGAGCGGGGGGCTTTACGAGCAGCACTTC; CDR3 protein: CASSQESGGLYEQHF
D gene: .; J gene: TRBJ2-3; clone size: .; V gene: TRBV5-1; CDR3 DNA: TGCGCCAGCAGCTTGAGTTCGGGGTCCAGCACAGATACGCAGTATTTT; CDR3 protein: CASSLSSGSSTDTQYF
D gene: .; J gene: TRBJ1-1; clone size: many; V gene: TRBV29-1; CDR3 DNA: TGCAGCGTTGAAAGGGGTAGCAGCACTGAAGCTTTCTTT; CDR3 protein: CSVERGSSTEAFF
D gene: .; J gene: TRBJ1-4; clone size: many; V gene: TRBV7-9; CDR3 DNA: TGTGCCAGCAGCTATCCGACAGGTGGGGGTGAAAAACTGTTTTTT; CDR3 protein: CASSYPTGGGEKLFF
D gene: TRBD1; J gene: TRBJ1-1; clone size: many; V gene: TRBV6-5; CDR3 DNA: TGTGCCAGCTGTCGGGACAGGGGATTGAACACTGAAGCTTTCTTT; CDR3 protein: CASCRDRGLNTEAFF
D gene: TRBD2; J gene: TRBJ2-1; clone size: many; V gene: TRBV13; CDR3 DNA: TGTGCCAGCAGCCAGCGGGAGAATGAGCAGTTCTTC; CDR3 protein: CASSQRENEQFF
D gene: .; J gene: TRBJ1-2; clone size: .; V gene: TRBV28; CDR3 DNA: TGTGCCAGCAGCTCATCCCGGGACGGCACCCCAGAGGACTATGGCTACACCTTC; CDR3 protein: CASSSSRDGTPEDYGYTF
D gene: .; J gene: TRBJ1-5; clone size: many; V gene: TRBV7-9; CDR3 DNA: TGTGCCAGCACCCGAGCGATAGGGACTTATAGCAATCAGCCCCAGCATTTT; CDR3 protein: CASTRAIGTYSNQPQHF
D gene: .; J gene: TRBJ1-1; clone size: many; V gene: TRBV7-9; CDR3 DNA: TGTGCCAGCAGACCCTTAAGCACTGAAGCTTTCTTT; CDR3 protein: CASRPLSTEAFF
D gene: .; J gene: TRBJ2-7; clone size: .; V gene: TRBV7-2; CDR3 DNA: TGTGCCATCAGCTTAGGGGGGGTGGGGGAGTACTTC; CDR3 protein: CAISLGGVGEYF
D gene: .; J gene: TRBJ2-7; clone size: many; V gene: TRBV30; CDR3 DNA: TGTGCCTGGAGTAACGGTTACGAGCAGTACTTC; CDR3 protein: CAWSNGYEQYF
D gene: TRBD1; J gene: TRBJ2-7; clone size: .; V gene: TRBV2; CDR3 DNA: TGTGCCAGCAGTGAATATTACAGGGGTTACGAGCAGTACTTC; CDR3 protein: CASSEYYRGYEQYF
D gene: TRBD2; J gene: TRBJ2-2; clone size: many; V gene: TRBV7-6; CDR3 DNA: TGTGCCAGCAGCTTAGGGTTTCTCAGCGGGGAGGCCGGGGAGCTGTTTTTT; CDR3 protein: CASSLGFLSGEAGELFF
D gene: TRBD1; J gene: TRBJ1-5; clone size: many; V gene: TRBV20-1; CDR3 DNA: TGCAGTGCTAGACATCCCATTCTCGGACAGGGGGCAACTCAGCCCCAGCATTTT; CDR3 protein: CSARHPILGQGATQPQHF
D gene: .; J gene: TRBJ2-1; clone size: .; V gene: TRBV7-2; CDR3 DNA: TGTGCCAGCAGCTTAGCGAAGGAAACCTACAATGAGCGGTTCTTC; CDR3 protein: CASSLAKETYNERFF
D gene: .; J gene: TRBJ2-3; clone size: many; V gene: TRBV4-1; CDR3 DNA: TGCGCCAGCAGCCAAGGAAGGCATAGCACAGATACGCAGTATTTT; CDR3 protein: CASSQGRHSTDTQYF
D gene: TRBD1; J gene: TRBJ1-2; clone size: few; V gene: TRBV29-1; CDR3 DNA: TGCAGCGTTGGCCCGGAGGGGGCTGGTGGCTACACCTTC; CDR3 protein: CSVGPEGAGGYTF
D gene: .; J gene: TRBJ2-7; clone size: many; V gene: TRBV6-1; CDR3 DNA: TGTGCCAGCAGTGAAGGGCGAAGGTCAGGGAGGAACGAGCAGTACTTC; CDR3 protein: CASSEGRRSGRNEQYF
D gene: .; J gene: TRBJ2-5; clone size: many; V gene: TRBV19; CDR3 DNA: TGTGCCAGTAGTTTGGTCAGCGGAGAGACCCAGTACTTC; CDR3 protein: CASSLVSGETQYF